This T cell receptor (beta chain) was profiled in a study of blood T cell repertoires in COVID-19. The table came from immunoSEQ multiplex PCR; TCRdb's copy has only in-frame clones and leaves some out. Counted here are 75,000 to 80,000 clones, about 88% occurring once; the ten biggest clones make up about a tenth. Material for sequencing was peripheral blood. The sequence was obtained from a man aged 55 to 70 with COVID-19, enrolled during active disease.

CDR3 in amino acids: CASSRSRDRVEQYF. The CDR3 bases are TGTGCCAGCTCACGCAGCCGGGACAGGGTTGAGCAGTACTTC. The chain links TRBV18 to TRBJ2-7; 9 positions agree with TRBD1. Germline CDR1 is KGHSH and CDR2 is LQKENI. The V segment lost 4 bases and the J segment 7 bases; nucleotides outside the gene matches: 8. This CDR3 contains 14 residues.